The 25 T cell receptor beta chains below were found in one sample sequenced in a study of response to subunit inactivated influenza vaccine listed by TCRdb under 2018. The library was obtained by RT-PCR. Sequencing took place on an Illumina HiSeq 2500. The public sequencing data were trimmed at Q25 with fastp and processed into clonotypes with MiXCR by TCRdb, which kept only in-frame beta chains. Every entry covers one CDR3 protein and lists the most common genes and DNA from its rows. This sample has just under 250,000 distinct CDR3 sequences in its table, and 12% of those were observed once. The ten biggest clones cover about 7.8% of the sample. The specimen was non-naive T cells sorted from PBMCs, collected approximately 15 days before vaccination. Explained via the paper, the cell subset or site label denotes: memory T cell fraction. These receptors originate from a man aged 45-65 years who received an inactivated influenza vaccine. Donor details come from another sample of the same person, matched by shared clones.

This clonotype was seen ten or more times. This chain links TRBV20-1 with TRBJ1-2, with D possibly being TRBD1 (5 bases). The CDR3 is 14 residues long. The V end lost 6 bases, the J end lost 3 bases, and 17 bases lay between the germline ends. Germline V gene lookup returns CDR1 DFQATT and CDR2 SNEGSKA (reference sequence). The CDR3: CSAPGQGGDYGYTF. CDR3 nucleotides: TGCAGTGCCCCCGGGCAGGGAGGTGACTATGGCTACACCTTC.

This clonotype turned up a few times. The chain's CDR3 is CASTPGGVSGANVLTF. The CDR3 DNA sequence: TGTGCCAGCACCCCTGGTGGGGTTTCTGGGGCCAACGTCCTGACTTTC. The chain has TRBV5-4 and TRBJ2-6; unclear D gene. Germline assignment: CDR1 SGHNT and CDR2 YYREEE (reference sequence). This CDR3 is 16 amino acids long. Trimming took off 6 bases at V and 1 base at J, with 14 bases between the two ends.

This rearrangement joins TRBV28 to TRBJ1-3; tentative D call: TRBD1 (6 bases). This CDR3 is 14 amino acids long. Trimming stripped 2 bases from V and 3 bases from J, with 8 bases between. Germline assignment: CDR1 MDHEN and CDR2 SYDVKM. The chain's CDR3 is CASSLGGGGNTIYF. In nucleotides, the CDR3 is TGTGCCAGCAGTTTAGGAGGGGGTGGAAACACCATATATTTT.

This clonotype was seen ten or more times. The V gene is TRBV12-5, the J gene TRBJ2-7; perhaps TRBD1 as D (6 bases). Germline V gene sequence: CDR1 LGHNT, CDR2 FRNRAP. Trimming removed 10 bases from V and 3 bases from J, with 13 bases in between. The CDR3 is made up of 12 amino acids. CDR3 protein: CATSGAGYEQYF. The CDR3 DNA follows: TGTGCTACCTCAGGGGCCGGCTACGAGCAGTACTTC.

This clonotype was detected only a few times. V is TRBV4-3 and J is TRBJ2-2; D is undetermined. Germline assignment: CDR1 LGHNA and CDR2 YSLEER. This CDR3 comprises 17 residues. Trimming cost V 6 bases and J 1 base, with 18 bases left between them. The CDR3 sequence: CASSRQAAVRNTGELFF. The CDR3 DNA reads as TGCGCCAGCAGTCGCCAGGCGGCCGTGAGGAACACCGGGGAGCTGTTTTTT.

Notes on this clonotype: A much larger clone differs by one base, so this may be a read error. V is TRBV11-2 and J is TRBJ2-5, with TRBD2 as a possible D gene (6 bases). Trimming shortened V by 5 bases and J by 10 bases, and 23 bases separated the two germline ends. The germline V gene has CDR1 SGHAT and CDR2 FQNNGV. The CDR3 contains 15 residues. Written as DNA, the CDR3 is TGTGCCAGCAGCCGAGAGGGACGCGGGATAAGGAGCCAGTACTTC. It is translated as CASSREGRGIRSQYF. Combining the CDR3 with reference TRBV11-2 and TRBJ2-5 gives the whole variable domain EAGVAQSPRYKIIEKRQSVAFWCNPISGHATLYWYQQILGQGPKLLIQFQNNGVVDDSQLPKDRFSAERLKGVDSTLKIQPAKLEDSAVYLCASSREGRGIRSQYFGPGTRLLVL.

This clonotype was seen a handful of times. V is TRBV7-2 and J is TRBJ1-5; D is possibly TRBD1 (6 bases). The CDR3 has 15 residues. Trimming stripped 0 bases from V and 6 bases from J, with 12 bases between. Germline V gene sequence: CDR1 SGHTA, CDR2 FQGNSA. Here the CDR3 DNA reads TGTGCCAGCAGCTTAGCTGGGGGCGGGAGTCAGCCCCAGCATTTT. It specifies CASSLAGGGSQPQHF.

This clonotype appeared many times. This chain connects TRBV20-1 to TRBJ1-1, with D unclear. This CDR3 comprises 13 residues. Germline values: CDR1 DFQATT, CDR2 SNEGSKA (reference sequence). The V end lost 5 bases, the J end lost 2 bases, and 12 bases lay between the germline ends. The CDR3 region is CSAPRKLNTEAFF. The CDR3 coding sequence is TGCAGTGCTCCAAGGAAGCTCAACACTGAAGCTTTCTTT.

This clonotype appeared a few times. CDR3 amino acids: CASSLGLNDEQFF. DNA of the CDR3: TGTGCCAGCAGCTTGGGACTCAACGATGAGCAGTTCTTC. J is TRBJ2-1 and V is TRBV7-9, with D possibly being TRBD2 (6 bases). Trimming left V 3 bases short and J 8 bases short, with 11 bases between. Germline V CDR1 and CDR2: SEHNR, FQNEAQ (reference sequence). This CDR3 is built from 13 residues. Supplemented by reference TRBV7-9 and TRBJ2-1, the full variable domain reads DTGVSQNPRHKITKRGQNVTFRCDPISEHNRLYWYRQTLGQGPEFLTYFQNEAQLEKSRLLSDRFSAERPKGSFSTLEIQRTEQGDSAMYLCASSLGLNDEQFFGPGTRLTVL.

This clonotype was recorded at least ten times. This chain links TRBV28 with TRBJ2-7; D is unclear. Germline V gene sequence: CDR1 MDHEN, CDR2 SYDVKM. This CDR3 spans 14 amino acids. Trimming removed 3 bases from V and 3 bases from J, with 12 bases in between. The CDR3 DNA follows: TGTGCCAGCAGTTTTGGCACAATTTACTACGAGCAGTACTTC. It encodes CASSFGTIYYEQYF.

For this clonotype: A read error may produce the germline difference seen at one junction end. This chain links TRBV10-2 with TRBJ1-1; D gene uncertain. CDR1 and CDR2 (germline): WSHSY, SAAADI. The CDR3 is 12 amino acids. The CDR3 sequence is CASSESNSEAFF. The DNA for the CDR3 is TGCGCCAGCAGTGAGTCTAACAGTGAAGCTTTCTTT.

This clonotype was observed a single time. The chain joins TRBV15 to TRBJ2-7; D could derive from TRBD1 or TRBD2 (5 bases each). This CDR3 spans 15 amino acids. Trimming cost V 5 bases and J 5 bases, with 19 bases left between them. CDR1 LNHNV and CDR2 YYDKDF come from the germline V gene (reference sequence). The CDR3 loop reads CATSPALGRGNEQYF. CDR3 coding DNA: TGTGCCACCAGCCCTGCTCTGGGACGGGGTAACGAGCAGTACTTC.

This clonotype was counted only a few times. This chain links TRBV4-2 with TRBJ1-1; TRBD1 might be the D (6 bases). Germline V gives CDR1 LGHNA, CDR2 YNFKEQ. V gave up 0 bases and J gave up 4 bases, with 6 bases separating them. This CDR3 spans 13 amino acids. DNA of the CDR3: TGTGCCAGCAGCCAAGACAGGGGCACTGAAGCTTTCTTT. Translation gives CASSQDRGTEAFF.

The sample holds a few counts of this clonotype. The chain links TRBV3-1 to TRBJ2-3; D remains ambiguous. CDR1 and CDR2 from the germline V gene are LGHDT and YNNKEL (reference sequence). Trimming cost V 4 bases and J 4 bases, with 9 bases left between them. The CDR3 consists of 13 residues. In DNA form, the CDR3 reads TGTGCCAGCAGCCTCAAGGGTTCAGATACGCAGTATTTT. This codes for CASSLKGSDTQYF.

In this sample, this clonotype turned up a few times. The chain uses TRBV4-2 and TRBJ1-5; weak D call: TRBD1 (5 bases). In germline, CDR1 is LGHNA, CDR2 YNFKEQ. This CDR3 is 16 amino acids long. V was shortened by 0 bases and J by 2 bases, with 11 bases between the two germline ends. The CDR3 here is CASSQDRAGRNQPQHF. The CDR3, as DNA: TGTGCCAGCAGCCAAGATAGGGCAGGGCGCAATCAGCCCCAGCATTTT.

This rearrangement joins TRBV13 to TRBJ2-7; TRBD2 agrees at 8 bases. With 11 bases clipped from V and 4 bases from J, the junction kept 4 bases outside the gene matches. The CDR3 runs 11 residues. The V gene's germline CDR1 is PRHDT and CDR2 FYEKMQ (reference sequence). CDR3 region: CACGRLYEQYF. The CDR3 DNA reads as TGTGCCTGCGGGAGGCTATACGAGCAGTACTTC.

This chain joins TRBV6-1 and TRBJ2-1; 8 bases agree with TRBD2. There are 15 residues in the CDR3. Germline CDR1 is MNHNS and CDR2 is SASEGT. J gave up 0 bases and V 5 bases, and 3 bases lay outside the gene matches. Here the CDR3 DNA reads TGTGCCAGCAGTAGCGGGGGAAGCTCCTACAATGAGCAGTTCTTC. Translating gives CASSSGGSSYNEQFF.

The chain combines TRBV20-1 with TRBJ2-7; D remains unclear. This CDR3 spans 13 amino acids. The V gene's germline CDR1 is DFQATT and CDR2 SNEGSKA (reference sequence). The V end was cut by 5 bases, the J end by 3 bases, with 14 bases between. The CDR3 DNA follows: TGCAGTGCTGCGACAAACAACGACTACGAGCAGTACTTC. Translation gives CSAATNNDYEQYF.

Notes on this clonotype: At one end, the junction sequence differs from germline, possibly due to a read error. The chain recombines TRBV12-3 or TRBV12-4 with TRBJ1-5, with 8 nucleotides matching TRBD1. The CDR3 sequence is 14 residues long. The CDR3 here is CANSLTGGNQPQHF. The CDR3 region has the DNA TGTGCCAACAGTTTGACAGGGGGCAATCAGCCCCAGCATTTT.

The chain combines TRBV12-3 or TRBV12-4 with TRBJ1-6; the D gene is possibly TRBD1 (5 bases). The V gene lost 6 bases and the J gene lost 9 bases, with 18 bases spanning the gap. CDR3 size: 15 residues. In nucleotides, the CDR3 is TGTGCCAGCAGCTGGAATCCCCGAAGGGGTTCACCCCTCCACTTT. Its translation: CASSWNPRRGSPLHF.

This clonotype was recorded at least ten times. V is TRBV7-6 and J is TRBJ2-7; 10 nucleotides align to TRBD2. The CDR3 spans 17 residues. Germline CDR1 reads SGHVS; CDR2 reads FNYEAQ. J was trimmed by 7 bases and V by 5 bases; bases with no gene match: 17. The CDR3 is CASSVLTSGSLIVEQYF. The DNA of the CDR3 is TGTGCCAGCAGCGTCCTGACTAGCGGGTCCCTAATCGTAGAGCAGTACTTC.

Comment on this clonotype: This may come from a read error, since a much larger clone is one base off. V usage is TRBV15 and J usage is TRBJ2-2; 9 nucleotides align to TRBD1. The CDR3 extends over 16 amino acids. CDR1 and CDR2 from the germline V gene are LNHNV and YYDKDF (reference sequence). The DNA of the CDR3 is TGTGCCACCAGCAGGCTTGGACAGGGGTTCACCGGGGAGCTGATTTTT. Protein product: CATSRLGQGFTGELIF.

Worth noting for this clonotype: This could be a read error, since a much larger clone is one nucleotide away. The chain uses TRBV7-8 and TRBJ2-7; unclear D gene. The CDR3 totals 15 residues. Germline V CDR1 and CDR2: SGHVS, FQNEAQ. V was cut by 4 bases and J by 0 bases, with 13 bases left in between. DNA of the CDR3: TGTGCCAGCAGCTCACAGCGATTCTCCTCCTACGAGCAGTACTTC. This translates into CASSSQRFSSYEQYF. Filled out from reference TRBV7-8 and TRBJ2-7, the complete variable domain reads GAGVSQSPRYKVAKRGQDVALRCDPISGHVSLFWYQQALGQGPEFLTYFQNEAQLDKSGLPSDRFFAERPEGSVSTLKIQRTQQEDSAVYLCASSSQRFSSYEQYFGPGTRLTVT.

The gene calls are TRBV2 and TRBJ2-1; 12 bases line up with TRBD1. The CDR3 covers 13 residues. Per the germline V gene, CDR1 is SNHLY and CDR2 is FYNNEI. Losses at the gene ends were 7 bases for V and 7 bases for J; bases not matched to a gene: 2. The CDR3: CASTGQGANEQFF. The CDR3, as DNA: TGTGCCAGCACGGGACAGGGGGCTAATGAGCAGTTCTTC.

This clonotype was picked up a small number of times. In DNA, the CDR3 is TGTGCCAGCAGATCTGTACGAGCACAGTACTTC. Its protein product is CASRSVRAQYF. The chain uses TRBV27 and TRBJ2-7, with D uncertain. The CDR3 spans 11 residues. V shed 6 bases and J shed 10 bases, with 13 bases lying between them. The germline V gene encodes CDR1 MNHEY and CDR2 SMNVEV (reference sequence).